The clone carrying this T cell receptor (beta chain) was counted at least ten times. Its antigen is not known. This entry is derived from a study of CD8 T cells in ankylosing spondylitis. General study findings and limits: Blood from ankylosing spondylitis patients appeared to carry a characteristic roughly 8-variant TCR beta motif. Reactive arthritis synovial fluid and blood were previously reported to contain some motif variants. Clones linked to the disease showed a CD8+ phenotype. They occurred at relatively low frequencies in peripheral blood.

A quantitative 5'-RACE method, one with molecular barcodes, was used to make TCR beta libraries. TCRdb reprocessed the 5' RACE reads via MiXCR and lists one record per CDR3 protein. There are 200,000 to 250,000 distinct CDR3 sequences in the sample; approximately 20% occur only once, and about 39% lies in the top ten. The receptor was isolated from a male donor with ankylosing spondylitis. The sample was blood, either unsorted or a sorted T cell fraction (not recorded which).

This CDR3 is CSVVVQGYEQYF. CDR3 bases: TGCAGCGTTGTGGTACAGGGCTACGAGCAGTACTTC. The rearrangement links TRBV29-1 to TRBJ2-7, with a weak D call TRBD1 (6 bases). The germline V gene encodes CDR1 SQVTM and CDR2 ANQGSEA. V was trimmed by 4 bases and J by 3 bases, leaving 10 bases between them. The CDR3 is 12 residues long.